A selection of T cell receptor beta chains follows, all from one sample in a study of OX40 agonist ivuxolimab in advanced cancers. Clones were read by immunoSEQ multiplex PCR, and TCRdb kept only the in-frame ones, dropping some. This sample has some 54,000 clones, with more than 75% found just once. The sample in question was CD4+ or CD8+ T cells sorted from blood, obtained in a trial of the OX40 agonist ivuxolimab. The receptors originated from an adult with an advanced solid tumor such as melanoma, head and neck, liver or kidney cancer. Each CDR3 is given with its conserved first and last residue. Each record gives: CDR3 DNA, CDR3 protein, D gene, J gene, clone size, V gene. The D gene is left open where the match is weak. Where a row states a size, it is once, few, many or the class of an expanded clone; other rows omit it.

DNA: TGTGCCAGCTCACCACCTCCGGGGGGATACTACAATGAGCAGTTCTTC
CDR3: CASSPPPGGYYNEQFF
D: TRBD2
J: TRBJ2-1
size: once
V: TRBV18

DNA: TGTGCCAGCAGCCCCGACAGGGTTGGCGGCTACACCTTC
CDR3: CASSPDRVGGYTF
D: TRBD1
J: TRBJ1-2
size: few
V: TRBV7-9

DNA: TGTGCCAGTAGAGTCGGATCAAATGAAAAACTGTTTTTT
CDR3: CASRVGSNEKLFF
D: -
J: TRBJ1-4
size: medium-sized
V: TRBV19

DNA: TGTGCCAGCAACGGGAGAGGTACCACTGAAGCTTTCTTT
CDR3: CASNGRGTTEAFF
D: -
J: TRBJ1-1
size: -
V: TRBV6-6

DNA: TGCGCCAGCAGCTTGGGACTAGCGGGAGAGACCCAGTACTTC
CDR3: CASSLGLAGETQYF
D: TRBD2
J: TRBJ2-5
size: -
V: TRBV5-1

DNA: TGTGCCACCAGCAGAGATCCTTCTTACTCCTACGAGCAGTACTTC
CDR3: CATSRDPSYSYEQYF
D: -
J: TRBJ2-7
size: -
V: TRBV15

DNA: TGTGCCAGCAGCGTGACGCTAATGAACACTGAAGCTTTCTTT
CDR3: CASSVTLMNTEAFF
D: -
J: TRBJ1-1
size: -
V: TRBV9

DNA: TGCAGCGTTGAAGAAATAATAAACTATGGCTACACCTTC
CDR3: CSVEEIINYGYTF
D: -
J: TRBJ1-2
size: -
V: TRBV29-1

DNA: TGTGCCAGCAGCTTGAAGGATTTTACCGACGAGCAGTACTTC
CDR3: CASSLKDFTDEQYF
D: -
J: TRBJ2-7
size: few
V: TRBV5-5

DNA: TGTGCCACCAGCGAGCAGAGCTACGAGCAGTACTTC
CDR3: CATSEQSYEQYF
D: -
J: TRBJ2-7
size: many
V: TRBV15

DNA: TGTGCCAGCAGCTTCAGGCCTACACCAGCCTACGAGCAGTACTTC
CDR3: CASSFRPTPAYEQYF
D: -
J: TRBJ2-7
size: -
V: TRBV7-6

DNA: TGTGCCAGCAGCCCGACAGCGGGAGTAGCCAAAAACATTCAGTACTTC
CDR3: CASSPTAGVAKNIQYF
D: TRBD2
J: TRBJ2-4
size: -
V: TRBV7-3

DNA: TGTGCCAGCAGCCCGGAACCGGACGGCTACACCTTC
CDR3: CASSPEPDGYTF
D: -
J: TRBJ1-2
size: -
V: TRBV7-9

DNA: TGTGCCAGCTCACTAGACCCAGAAGGGTTCGGCTACACCTTC
CDR3: CASSLDPEGFGYTF
D: -
J: TRBJ1-2
size: -
V: TRBV18

DNA: TGTGCCAGCAGTTTGGAAGGGACCGGGGAGCTGTTTTTT
CDR3: CASSLEGTGELFF
D: -
J: TRBJ2-2
size: -
V: TRBV28

DNA: TGTGCCAGTAGTATAGGGAAGGGGACTAGCGGGACTGGTGAGCAGTTCTTC
CDR3: CASSIGKGTSGTGEQFF
D: TRBD2
J: TRBJ2-1
size: -
V: TRBV19

DNA: TGTGCCAGCAGTAACAACTATGGCTACACCTTC
CDR3: CASSNNYGYTF
D: -
J: TRBJ1-2
size: -
V: TRBV6-1

DNA: TGCGCCAGCAGCCCGGAGGGGCGGGGGGGCCCCCAAGCCAAAAACATTCAGTACTTC
CDR3: CASSPEGRGGPQAKNIQYF
D: TRBD2
J: TRBJ2-4
size: -
V: TRBV5-1

DNA: TGTGCCAGTAGTATAGATCGGAAGTACGAGCAGTACTTC
CDR3: CASSIDRKYEQYF
D: -
J: TRBJ2-7
size: -
V: TRBV19

DNA: TGTGCCAGCAGTGGCGCTGGGACAGGGATCGCCTACGAGCAGTACTTC
CDR3: CASSGAGTGIAYEQYF
D: TRBD1
J: TRBJ2-7
size: -
V: TRBV28

DNA: TGCGCCAGCAGCTCCACCCCCTCGGGAGGCGAGCAGTACTTC
CDR3: CASSSTPSGGEQYF
D: TRBD2
J: TRBJ2-7
size: -
V: TRBV5-1

DNA: TGTGCCAGCAGCGTAGGCATGGGCAGGTCAAATTCACCCCTCCACTTT
CDR3: CASSVGMGRSNSPLHF
D: -
J: TRBJ1-6
size: -
V: TRBV9

DNA: TGTGCCAGCAGTGACAGTCAAAGGGGCTACACCTTC
CDR3: CASSDSQRGYTF
D: -
J: TRBJ1-2
size: -
V: TRBV6-1

DNA: TGTGCCAGCAGTTTAACCTTCTCTGCGGGAGACCACGGCGAGCAGTACTTC
CDR3: CASSLTFSAGDHGEQYF
D: TRBD2
J: TRBJ2-7
size: -
V: TRBV28

DNA: TGTGCCAGCAGCCAAGGCAGACGAACCGGGGAGCTGTTTTTT
CDR3: CASSQGRRTGELFF
D: -
J: TRBJ2-2
size: once
V: TRBV14

DNA: TGTGCCAGCAGCTCTCACCTTAGCGGGTCAGACTCCTACGAGCAGTACTTC
CDR3: CASSSHLSGSDSYEQYF
D: -
J: TRBJ2-7
size: -
V: TRBV21-1

DNA: TGTGCCAGCAGCTTAGGACAGGGGGCTTGGGAAAAACTGTTTTTT
CDR3: CASSLGQGAWEKLFF
D: TRBD1
J: TRBJ1-4
size: -
V: TRBV11-2

DNA: TGTGCCAGCAGCCCGGTTAGCGGGAGTAGTACAGATACGCAGTATTTT
CDR3: CASSPVSGSSTDTQYF
D: TRBD2
J: TRBJ2-3
size: -
V: TRBV28

DNA: TGTGCCAGCAGCTTAGGGGATAGCAATCAGCCCCAGCATTTT
CDR3: CASSLGDSNQPQHF
D: -
J: TRBJ1-5
size: -
V: TRBV7-8

DNA: TGCAGCGTTGAAGACCCCGGTCAGCCCCAGCATTTT
CDR3: CSVEDPGQPQHF
D: -
J: TRBJ1-5
size: -
V: TRBV29-1

DNA: TGTGCCAGCAGTTTAACAGGGGACAGTGGGCAGTATTTT
CDR3: CASSLTGDSGQYF
D: TRBD1
J: TRBJ2-3
size: -
V: TRBV5-5

DNA: TGCGCCAGCAGCCAAGGTTCGGGGCCTGGCTCCTACGAGCAGTACTTC
CDR3: CASSQGSGPGSYEQYF
D: -
J: TRBJ2-7
size: -
V: TRBV4-1

DNA: TGTGCCAGCAGGACAGGGCTCTCTGGAAACACCATATATTTT
CDR3: CASRTGLSGNTIYF
D: TRBD1
J: TRBJ1-3
size: -
V: TRBV7-2

DNA: TGTGCCAGCGGGACCCGGCAGAATGCTGAAGCTTTCTTT
CDR3: CASGTRQNAEAFF
D: -
J: TRBJ1-1
size: -
V: TRBV6-1

DNA: TGTGCCTGGAGGGGGGACAGATACTATGGCTACACCTTC
CDR3: CAWRGDRYYGYTF
D: TRBD1
J: TRBJ1-2
size: -
V: TRBV30

DNA: TGCGCCAGCAGCTGGACAGGGGGTAGCTACAATGAGCAGTTCTTC
CDR3: CASSWTGGSYNEQFF
D: TRBD1
J: TRBJ2-1
size: -
V: TRBV5-1